A single T cell receptor beta chain is shown here with its context. The source of the sample is a study of untreated major depressive disorder. The CDR3 totals 12 residues. Germline assignment: CDR1 SNHLY and CDR2 FYNNEI. Deletions cut 4 bases from V and 5 bases from J, with 8 bases between. The repertoire was sequenced with immunoSEQ multiplex PCR; TCRdb's copy has only in-frame clones and lacks some. Here the sample spans just over 20,000 clones, over 75% being singletons. The clonotype was recovered from a woman aged 25 to 39 in good health. The V gene is TRBV2, the J gene TRBJ2-5; D unresolved. Sequenced material: CD4+ T cells from PBMCs. In nucleotides, the CDR3 is TGTGCCAGCAGTGGAGACGCGGAGACCCAGTACTTC. Encoded protein: CASSGDAETQYF.